Presented here are 26 T cell receptor beta chains from one specimen sequenced in a study of cytomegalovirus exposure and HLA in healthy donors. Both 60 Vbeta primers and 13 Jbeta primers went into the PCR. TCRdb keeps only in-frame clones here, not all; method: immunoSEQ multiplex PCR. There are around 150,000 clones in the sample; roughly 85% occur only once, and about 6.8% lies in the top ten. The sample was PBMCs. The receptor source for this set is a man aged 40-55 years in good health and CMV-seropositive.

The chain joins TRBV7-7 to TRBJ2-1; 9 positions agree with TRBD2. Unmatched junction bases numbered 1, after V lost 1 base and J lost 0 bases. CDR1 and CDR2 (germline): SSHAT, FNYEAQ (reference sequence). The CDR3 contains 16 residues. DNA for the CDR3: TGTGCCAGCAGCTTAGGAGCGGGAGGCTCCTACAATGAGCAGTTCTTC. It encodes CASSLGAGGSYNEQFF. Based on the CDR3 plus reference TRBV7-7 and TRBJ2-1, the full variable domain is GAGVSQSPRYKVTKRGQDVTLRCDPISSHATLYWYQQALGQGPEFLTYFNYEAQPDKSGLPSDRFSAERPEGSISTLTIQRTEQRDSAMYRCASSLGAGGSYNEQFFGPGTRLTVL.

The gene calls are TRBV9 and TRBJ1-2; D not resolved. This CDR3 is 16 amino acids long. From germline, CDR1 is SGDLS and CDR2 YYNGEE. Trimming stripped 3 bases from V and 0 bases from J, with 15 bases between. The CDR3 DNA sequence: TGTGCCAGCAGCGCCCTACTCACGCCGACTAACTATGGCTACACCTTC. Its translation is CASSALLTPTNYGYTF.

The chain carries TRBV7-9 and TRBJ1-1; TRBD1 might be the D (5 bases). The CDR3 spans 14 residues. The germline V gene encodes CDR1 SEHNR and CDR2 FQNEAQ (reference sequence). V lost 1 base and J lost 4, with 10 bases in between. The CDR3 protein is CASSLGGSGTEAFF. CDR3 coding DNA: TGTGCCAGCAGCTTAGGGGGCAGTGGCACTGAAGCTTTCTTT.

The chain recombines TRBV27 with TRBJ2-7, with a weak D call TRBD1 (6 bases). The CDR3 totals 13 residues. V was cut by 5 bases and J by 0 bases, with 8 bases left in between. Germline V gene sequence: CDR1 MNHEY, CDR2 SMNVEV (reference sequence). CDR3 nucleotide sequence: TGTGCCAGCAGTCCAGGGGTCTCCTACGAGCAGTACTTC. Protein sequence: CASSPGVSYEQYF.

As to this clone: Other DNA sequences from this sample encode an identical CDR3 as well. The genes are TRBV5-1 and TRBJ2-7; 9 bases are shared with TRBD1. The CDR3 contains 15 residues. With 2 bases clipped from V and 4 bases from J, the junction kept 7 bases outside the gene matches. Germline CDR1 and CDR2: SGHRS and YFSETQ. The CDR3 protein is CASSFDRGATYEQYF. DNA for the CDR3: TGCGCCAGCAGCTTCGACAGGGGGGCCACTTACGAGCAGTACTTC. The variable domain in full, completed from reference TRBV5-1 and TRBJ2-7, reads KAGVTQTPRYLIKTRGQQVTLSCSPISGHRSVSWYQQTPGQGLQFLFEYFSETQRNKGNFPGRFSGRQFSNSRSEMNVSTLELGDSALYLCASSFDRGATYEQYFGPGTRLTVT.

The chain is built from TRBV5-6 and TRBJ1-5; a weak D match, TRBD1 (6 bases). The CDR3 covers 15 residues. The germline V gene encodes CDR1 SGHDT and CDR2 YYEEEE. Trimming took 1 base from V and 5 from J, leaving 13 bases between them. CDR3 sequence (DNA): TGTGCCAGCAGCTTGAGCGGGACACGGTATCAGCCCCAGCATTTT. Translating gives CASSLSGTRYQPQHF.

V usage is TRBV7-9 and J usage is TRBJ2-1, with 10 positions matching TRBD2. CDR3 length equals 14 residues. J was trimmed by 10 bases and V by 5 bases; bases with no gene match: 8. Germline CDR1 and CDR2: SEHNR and FQNEAQ (reference sequence). The CDR3: CASSRLAGELEQFF. Written as DNA, the CDR3 is TGTGCCAGCAGCCGTCTAGCGGGAGAGCTCGAGCAGTTCTTC.

V gene TRBV7-6 combines with J gene TRBJ2-2; D not resolved. Germline-derived CDR1 and CDR2 are SGHVS and FNYEAQ. The CDR3 has 15 amino acids. V lost 1 base and J lost 3, with 9 bases in between. This CDR3 reads CASSLDDTYTGELFF. In nucleotides, the CDR3 is TGTGCCAGCAGCTTAGACGACACATACACCGGGGAGCTGTTTTTT.

The chain uses TRBV19 and TRBJ1-1, with a weak D call TRBD1 (5 bases). Trimming removed 1 base from V and 6 bases from J, with 9 bases in between. The CDR3 runs 13 residues. The germline V gene has CDR1 LNHDA and CDR2 SQIVND (reference sequence). The CDR3 DNA reads TGTGCCAGTAGTATAGGACAGAATCCTGAAGCTTTCTTT. Protein product: CASSIGQNPEAFF. Complete variable domain (other parts from reference TRBV19 and TRBJ1-1): DGGITQSPKYLFRKEGQNVTLSCEQNLNHDAMYWYRQDPGQGLRLIYYSQIVNDFQKGDIAEGYSVSREKKESFPLTVTSAQKNPTAFYLCASSIGQNPEAFFGQGTRLTVV.

The V and J genes are TRBV11-3 and TRBJ2-1; 11 bases match TRBD2. V lost 1 base to trimming and J lost 2 bases; unmatched junction nucleotides: 7. The CDR3 runs 18 residues. Per germline, CDR1 SGHNT and CDR2 YENEEA. CDR3 residues: CASSLAPGLAEAYNEQFF. For the CDR3, the DNA is TGTGCCAGCAGCTTAGCCCCGGGACTAGCGGAGGCCTACAATGAGCAGTTCTTC.

Remarks on this clone: Other DNA sequences in this sample translate to the same CDR3. The CDR3, as DNA: TGTGCCAGCAGTTACGGGGGGGCAGATACGCAGTATTTT. It encodes CASSYGGADTQYF. This chain joins TRBV6-6 and TRBJ2-3; 7 positions agree with TRBD2. The CDR3 extends over 13 amino acids. V dropped 2 bases and J dropped 4; count of bases not matched to a gene: 0. From germline, CDR1 is MNHNY and CDR2 SVGAGI (reference sequence).

The genes are TRBV5-1 and TRBJ1-4; 7 nucleotides match TRBD1. J was trimmed by 10 bases and V by 4 bases; bases with no gene match: 10. Germline V gene data show CDR1 as SGHRS and CDR2 as YFSETQ. This CDR3 contains 14 residues. The CDR3 DNA reads TGCGCCAGCAGCGCCAAAAGGGACAGTCCAAAACTGTTTTTT. This translates into CASSAKRDSPKLFF. The full variable domain, in which reference TRBV5-1 and TRBJ1-4 provide the parts outside the CDR3, is KAGVTQTPRYLIKTRGQQVTLSCSPISGHRSVSWYQQTPGQGLQFLFEYFSETQRNKGNFPGRFSGRQFSNSRSEMNVSTLELGDSALYLCASSAKRDSPKLFFGSGTQLSVL.

This chain joins TRBV27 and TRBJ1-2; weak D call: TRBD1 (5 bases). This CDR3 has 15 residues. The germline V gene encodes CDR1 MNHEY and CDR2 SMNVEV (reference sequence). V lost 6 bases and J 4 bases, leaving 18 bases between the germline ends. CDR3 sequence reads: CASSPNIWGGYGYTF. CDR3 nucleotides: TGTGCCAGCAGCCCGAACATCTGGGGCGGCTATGGCTACACCTTC.

This chain connects TRBV6-6 to TRBJ1-5; 10 bases fit TRBD1. CDR1 is MNHNY, CDR2 SVGAGI, per germline (reference sequence). V was clipped by 5 bases and J by 4 bases; unmatched bases: 5. The CDR3 contains 15 residues. Here the CDR3 DNA reads TGTGCCAGCAGTCAACCGGGACAGGGGAATCAGCCCCAGCATTTT. The encoded protein is CASSQPGQGNQPQHF.

This clone has a single count. The gene calls are TRBV5-1 and TRBJ2-1, with 9 nucleotides matching TRBD1. The CDR3 is 15 amino acids. CDR1 is SGHRS and CDR2 is YFSETQ in the germline V gene. With V trimmed by 3 bases and J by 4 bases, 5 bases remained unmatched. In nucleotides, the CDR3 is TGCGCCAGCAGCTCCGGACAGGGGCGATACAATGAGCAGTTCTTC. Encoded protein: CASSSGQGRYNEQFF.

This clone was picked up a small number of times. This chain uses TRBV7-8 with TRBJ1-1; D perhaps matches TRBD1 (6 bases). Germline V CDR1 and CDR2: SGHVS, FQNEAQ. CDR3 length equals 15 residues. V was pared by 5 bases and J by 5 bases, with 18 bases between. This chain's CDR3 is CASSQDTGYWTEAFF. In nucleotides, the CDR3 is TGTGCCAGCAGCCAAGACACAGGGTATTGGACTGAAGCTTTCTTT.

The rearrangement uses TRBV5-6 and TRBJ2-1; D gene unclear. Trimming removed 0 bases at V and 5 bases at J, with 12 bases between. The CDR3 totals 15 residues. Germline V gene sequence: CDR1 SGHDT, CDR2 YYEEEE. Here the CDR3 DNA reads TGTGCCAGCAGCTTGGGAATAGCTCCTGACAATGAGCAGTTCTTC. Protein product: CASSLGIAPDNEQFF.

The chain carries TRBV7-3 and TRBJ2-7; D might be TRBD1 (5 bases). The ends were cut back, 1 base at V and 4 bases at J, with 8 bases in the middle. Germline V lookup: CDR1 SGHTA, CDR2 FQGTGA. The CDR3 covers 13 residues. CDR3 DNA: TGTGCCAGCAGCTTAAACAGGTTTTACGAGCAGTACTTC. Translating it yields CASSLNRFYEQYF.

This chain joins TRBV30 and TRBJ2-5; possible D gene TRBD2, 6 bases. Germline assignment: CDR1 GTSNPN and CDR2 SVGIG (reference sequence). The CDR3 extends over 12 amino acids. V shed 3 bases and J shed 5 bases, with 10 bases lying between them. The chain's CDR3 is CAWRLAGETQYF. CDR3 coding DNA: TGTGCCTGGAGACTAGCCGGGGAGACCCAGTACTTC. The entire variable domain, with the rest obtained from reference TRBV30 and TRBJ2-5, is as follows: SQTIHQWPATLVQPVGSPLSLECTVEGTSNPNLYWYRQAAGRGLQLLFYSVGIGQISSEVPQNLSASRPQDRQFILSSKKLLLSDSGFYLCAWRLAGETQYFGPGTRLLVL.

The rearrangement links TRBV30 to TRBJ1-5; tentatively, D is TRBD1 (5 bases). The CDR3 consists of 15 residues. Germline CDR1 is GTSNPN and CDR2 is SVGIG (reference sequence). V was pared by 0 bases and J by 5 bases, with 14 bases between. The CDR3 loop is CAWSVLGTGDQPQHF. DNA for the CDR3: TGTGCCTGGAGTGTCCTTGGGACTGGGGATCAGCCCCAGCATTTT.

The CDR3 reads CASSLGPRTEAFF. The DNA of the CDR3 is TGTGCCAGCAGCTTAGGGCCGCGGACTGAAGCTTTCTTT. V usage is TRBV7-2 and J usage is TRBJ1-1, with D uncertain. The CDR3 loop spans 13 amino acids. Trimming took off 1 base at V and 5 bases at J, with 8 bases between the two ends. Germline V CDR1 and CDR2: SGHTA, FQGNSA.

This CDR3 is CSVEVDRWNTEAFF. The CDR3 bases are TGCAGCGTTGAGGTAGACAGGTGGAACACTGAAGCTTTCTTT. The V gene is TRBV29-1, the J gene TRBJ1-1, with D possibly being TRBD1 (6 bases). The V end was cut by 3 bases, the J end by 1 base, with 12 bases between. The CDR3 has 14 amino acids. CDR1 is SQVTM and CDR2 is ANQGSEA in the germline V gene. The entire variable domain, with the rest obtained from reference TRBV29-1 and TRBJ1-1, is as follows: SAVISQKPSRDICQRGTSLTIQCQVDSQVTMMFWYRQQPGQSLTLIATANQGSEATYESGFVIDKFPISRPNLTFSTLTVSNMSPEDSSIYLCSVEVDRWNTEAFFGQGTRLTVV.

J is TRBJ2-7 and V is TRBV5-4, with D possibly being TRBD2 (5 bases). In germline, CDR1 is SGHNT, CDR2 YYREEE (reference sequence). Trimming took 2 bases from V and 1 from J, leaving 10 bases between them. CDR3 length: 14 residues. The CDR3 region is CASSFYRGSYEQYF. CDR3 sequence (DNA): TGTGCCAGCAGCTTTTACAGAGGGTCCTACGAGCAGTACTTC.

The chain has TRBV10-2 and TRBJ2-7, with TRBD1 as a possible D gene (6 bases). CDR1 and CDR2 from the germline V gene are WSHSY and SAAADI. V was trimmed by 4 bases and J by 4 bases, leaving 8 bases between them. This CDR3 is 12 amino acids long. The CDR3 region has the DNA TGCGCCAGCAGTGGACAGGATTACGAGCAGTACTTC. Protein sequence: CASSGQDYEQYF.

Turning to this clone: The germline gene is not matched at one end of the junction; a read error may be the cause. This chain uses TRBV7-9 with TRBJ2-7; 8 bases are a match to TRBD2. CDR1 and CDR2 from the germline V gene are SEHNR and FQNEAQ (reference sequence). This CDR3 region has 15 residues. CDR3 DNA sequence: TGTGCCAGCAGCTTAGCAGGCGGGAGGTCCGGCGAGCGGTACTTC. Its protein product is CASSLAGGRSGERYF.

The chain is built from TRBV21-1 and TRBJ1-3; no check of the table's D call, TRBD1, against the DNA was made. TRBV21-1 is described as a pseudogene. There are 16 residues in the CDR3. The CDR3 DNA follows: TGTGCCAGCAGCACCAGACAGGGCCACTCTGGAAACACCATATATTTT. It encodes CASSTRQGHSGNTIYF.